These T cell receptor beta chains were read from a single sample in a study of early T cells in non-severe SARS-CoV-2 infection. TCRdb ran MiXCR on the 5' RACE reads and lists one entry per CDR3 protein. The table shows roughly 32,000 distinct CDR3 sequences, with 6.6% occurring only once. Source material: whole blood. The receptors were sampled from an adult who was a healthcare worker with PCR-confirmed SARS-CoV-2 infection or an uninfected control (not recorded which). CDR3s include the opening cysteine and the closing phenylalanine or tryptophan. Clone size is not always given. Where it is, it says once, few, many or a class for expanded clones.

v_call: TRBV24-1; j_call: TRBJ2-5; clone_size: many; cdr3_aa: CATSDTAGTGGQQETQYF
v_call: TRBV11-3; j_call: TRBJ2-7; clone_size: NA; cdr3_aa: CASSVGLVNYEQYF
v_call: TRBV11-2; j_call: TRBJ1-3; clone_size: NA; cdr3_aa: CASSLDGSRGNTIYF
v_call: TRBV6-1; j_call: TRBJ2-5; clone_size: many; cdr3_aa: CASSEGFRGGETQYF
v_call: TRBV5-1; j_call: TRBJ2-3; clone_size: many; cdr3_aa: CASSVAGALDTQYF
v_call: TRBV5-6; j_call: TRBJ2-2; clone_size: many; cdr3_aa: CASSTDRGRTGELFF
v_call: TRBV20-1; j_call: TRBJ1-3; clone_size: few; cdr3_aa: CSASDRISGNTIYF
v_call: TRBV12-3/TRBV12-4; j_call: TRBJ2-2; clone_size: many; cdr3_aa: CASSSRTGGTGELFF
v_call: TRBV15; j_call: TRBJ2-7; clone_size: many; cdr3_aa: CATSSLTAPYEQYF
v_call: TRBV5-1; j_call: TRBJ1-4; clone_size: many; cdr3_aa: CASSGTTGLDEKLFF
v_call: TRBV10-1; j_call: TRBJ2-2; clone_size: few; cdr3_aa: CASSEGTNTGELFF
v_call: TRBV6-5; j_call: TRBJ1-1; clone_size: many; cdr3_aa: CASSYIGGTEAFF
v_call: TRBV7-9; j_call: TRBJ1-5; clone_size: many; cdr3_aa: CASSLGQGGQPQHF
v_call: TRBV7-9; j_call: TRBJ1-1; clone_size: many; cdr3_aa: CASSSMRQVNTEAFF
v_call: TRBV14; j_call: TRBJ2-4; clone_size: many; cdr3_aa: CASSRSGGNIQYF
v_call: TRBV5-1; j_call: TRBJ1-1; clone_size: many; cdr3_aa: CASSPRQVGLNTEAFF
v_call: TRBV7-2; j_call: TRBJ1-2; clone_size: many; cdr3_aa: CASSLIPRQGDGYTF
v_call: TRBV11-2; j_call: TRBJ2-1; clone_size: many; cdr3_aa: CASSVPSYNEQFF
v_call: TRBV4-3; j_call: TRBJ2-1; clone_size: many; cdr3_aa: CASSQELAFSYNEQFF
v_call: TRBV20-1; j_call: TRBJ2-7; clone_size: NA; cdr3_aa: CSAKAGTSVDQYF
v_call: TRBV12-3/TRBV12-4; j_call: TRBJ2-5; clone_size: many; cdr3_aa: CASSLVAGGGETQYF
v_call: TRBV19; j_call: TRBJ2-7; clone_size: many; cdr3_aa: CASSNLNSYEQYF